The following is a T cell receptor (beta chain) sequence with its context. As yet, its antigen is unknown. The sample is drawn from a study of response to subunit inactivated influenza vaccine. Study-wide findings and caveats: The authors offered the suggestion that each seasonal influenza vaccination recruits few new T cells.

TCRdb re-called the RT-PCR reads with MiXCR, one entry per CDR3 protein. The data show 650,000 or so distinct CDR3 sequences, with 14% seen just once and 7.5% to 8% held by the top ten. This CDR3 has 12 amino acids. The ends were cut back, 3 bases at V and 5 bases at J, with 6 bases in the middle. Here the sequenced sample was PBMCs from blood, taken 14 to 15 days before vaccination. The chain employs TRBV12-3 or TRBV12-4 and TRBJ2-3; D is ambiguous. This TCR came from a man between 45 and 60 years old who received an inactivated influenza vaccine. This CDR3 reads CASSFTQDTQYF. For the CDR3, the DNA is TGTGCCAGCAGTTTCACTCAAGATACGCAGTATTTT.